This paragraph covers one TCR beta chain sequence. In the source study's methods: Amplification from reference gene primers served as the basis for estimated nucleated cell counts. The repertoire was sequenced with immunoSEQ multiplex PCR; TCRdb's copy has only in-frame clones and lacks some. V and J calls and clone size are as listed in that table; D and trimming were resolved from the DNA. The sample lists about 150,000 clones; approximately 85% were seen once. This sample stems from a study of blood T cell repertoires in COVID-19. Study as a whole: Samples of COVID-19 (acute and convalescent) were obtained from the United States, Italy and Spain. Sources were T cells, B-cell-depleted T cells, or PBMCs; the material itself was cDNA or gDNA.

CDR1 SQVTM and CDR2 ANQGSEA come from the germline V gene. The CDR3 covers 12 residues. Trimming took off 7 bases at V and 4 bases at J, with 13 bases between the two ends. The sample was peripheral blood. This rearrangement joins TRBV29-1 to TRBJ1-1; a possible D gene is TRBD1 (6 bases). The source is a man aged 55-75 years with COVID-19, enrolled during active disease. CDR3 bases: TGCAGCGGGCTTCAGGGGACCACTGAAGCTTTCTTT. Translating it yields CSGLQGTTEAFF. Full variable domain (remainder filled in from reference TRBV29-1 and TRBJ1-1): SAVISQKPSRDICQRGTSLTIQCQVDSQVTMMFWYRQQPGQSLTLIATANQGSEATYESGFVIDKFPISRPNLTFSTLTVSNMSPEDSSIYLCSGLQGTTEAFFGQGTRLTVV.